The sequence of this T cell receptor (beta chain) was determined in a study of blood T cell repertoires in COVID-19. Overall study context: Material from acute and convalescent COVID-19 was sourced from the United States, Italy and Spain. The cDNA or gDNA used as material had been derived from T cells, B-cell-depleted T cells, or PBMCs.

The authors' processing: Amplification of reference gene primers was used by the study to estimate nucleated cell counts. Profiled with immunoSEQ multiplex PCR; TCRdb holds only in-frame clones, not every one. V, J and clone size reflect that table, while D and trimming were determined from the DNA. The data contain some 260,000 clones, around 80% of them singletons. The germline V gene encodes CDR1 SGHRS and CDR2 YFSETQ. This CDR3 is built from 12 residues. V lost 7 bases and J lost 3; bases outside the gene matches: 2. Individuals aged roughly 18 to 95 years were recruited from some 26 US areas. This clone has a count of ten or more.

The receptor was derived from a man younger than 40 with acute COVID-19. The rearrangement uses TRBV5-1 and TRBJ2-5; TRBD1 agrees at 8 bases. The sample consisted of PBMCs or T cells enriched from blood (not recorded which). CDR3 nucleotide sequence: TGCGCCAGCGGACAGGGAAAAGAGACCCAGTACTTC. It yields the protein CASGQGKETQYF.